This note documents a single T cell receptor (beta chain) sequence. Trimming pared 6 bases from V and 3 bases from J, leaving 12 bases between. The CDR3 totals 14 residues. Germline assignment: CDR1 MNHEY and CDR2 SVGAGI. The sample originates from a study of cytomegalovirus exposure and HLA in healthy donors. The PCR made use of 60 Vbeta and 13 Jbeta primers. The data were produced by immunoSEQ multiplex PCR, yet TCRdb's version contains in-frame clones alone and is incomplete. The sample yields fewer than 150,000 clones, 80% seen once. The sequence was collected from a man aged 40-49 years in good health and CMV-seronegative. The sequenced material came from PBMCs. The chain employs TRBV6-5 and TRBJ1-5; D ambiguous. The CDR3 DNA follows: TGTGCCAGCAGCCTCTCCCCTAACAATCAGCCCCAGCATTTT. This sequence encodes CASSLSPNNQPQHF.